Reported below is one T cell receptor (beta chain). What it binds is unknown. Other DNA sequences within the sample encode an identical CDR3. It was the approximately 120-subject validation cohort, separate from the roughly 700-subject first cohort, to which the donors belonged. Trimming shortened V by 5 bases and J by 3 bases, and 3 bases separated the two germline ends. This CDR3 has 11 residues. Germline V gives CDR1 SEHNR, CDR2 FQNEAQ (reference sequence). The sample is drawn from a study of cytomegalovirus exposure and HLA in healthy donors. Overall study results and limits: The study flagged about 160 TCR beta chains as cytomegalovirus-associated. Reported performance of the classifier showed diagnosis of cytomegalovirus status with high specificity and sensitivity.

The protocol was immunoSEQ multiplex PCR, while the TCRdb copy is restricted to in-frame clones and leaves out a portion. The sample lists roughly 150,000 clones; 86% were seen once. The sample consisted of PBMCs. The chain recombines TRBV7-9 with TRBJ2-3; D not certain. The receptor comes from a woman under 40 in good health and CMV-seronegative. This chain's CDR3 is CASSSTDTQYF. The CDR3 coding sequence is TGTGCCAGCAGCAGTACAGATACGCAGTATTTT.